Each of the 21 T cell receptor beta chains below was sequenced from the same sample in a study of human T cells and chemical hapten exposure. TCRdb used MiXCR to reprocess the RACE reads, holding one entry per CDR3 protein. This sample yields around 250,000 distinct CDR3 sequences, of which more than 6.5% are seen a single time; over 2% belongs to the top ten. Time point meaning: pre-sensitization, week 0. Treatment of the sample: therapeutic diphenylcyclopropenone sensitization with weekly scalp DPC. The sample was whole blood, taken in connection with sensitization to the hapten diphenylcyclopropenone (DPC). The receptors here all came from a woman in her forties with alopecia areata. Some clones in this sample may be carry-over from other donors' samples.

In its sample, this clonotype was seen a few times. V and J are TRBV24-1 and TRBJ1-2; 8 positions agree with TRBD1. The CDR3 sequence is 15 residues long. Germline V lookup: CDR1 KGHDR, CDR2 SFDVKD. V gave up 3 bases and J gave up 8 bases; unmatched junction bases: 10. The chain's CDR3 is CATSDPGQGLYGYTF. In DNA form, the CDR3 reads TGTGCCACCAGTGATCCCGGACAGGGCTTGTACGGCTACACCTTC.

The CDR3 here is CASSFGLAGFPYEQYF. The CDR3 bases are TGTGCCAGCAGCTTCGGGTTAGCGGGTTTCCCTTACGAGCAGTACTTC. V and J are TRBV12-3 or TRBV12-4 and TRBJ2-7; TRBD2 aligns across 7 bases. V shed 6 bases and J 4 bases; nucleotides not matched to a gene: 15. CDR3 length: 16 amino acids.

This clonotype was recorded only once. The J gene is TRBJ2-1, the V gene TRBV28; D call uncertain. There are 14 residues in the CDR3. Trimming took off 3 bases at V and 9 bases at J, with 15 bases between the two ends. CDR1 and CDR2 (germline): MDHEN, SYDVKM. The CDR3 bases are TGTGCCAGCAGTTTCCCCGCAGAACTAAGTGAGCAGTTCTTC. Protein sequence: CASSFPAELSEQFF.

This clonotype was counted many times. V is TRBV11-2 and J is TRBJ1-1, with D tentatively TRBD1 (6 bases). The CDR3 has 13 residues. Germline CDR1 and CDR2: SGHAT and FQNNGV. The V gene lost 1 base and the J gene lost 6 bases, with 9 bases spanning the gap. In DNA, the CDR3 is TGTGCCAGCAGCTTAGGAGGGGGGTCTGAAGCTTTCTTT. It encodes CASSLGGGSEAFF.

This clonotype was observed many times. This chain connects TRBV10-3 to TRBJ2-3; D is unclear. The CDR3 extends over 15 amino acids. Germline V gene sequence: CDR1 ENHRY, CDR2 SYGVKD. V shed 4 bases and J shed 6 bases, with 17 bases lying between them. CDR3 nucleotide sequence: TGTGCCATCAGTGGAACGGGCGGCGCCCCCGATACGCAGTATTTT. It codes for CAISGTGGAPDTQYF.

This clonotype was counted between two and nine times. This chain uses TRBV20-1 with TRBJ1-1, with D unresolved. The germline CDR1 and CDR2 sequences are DFQATT and SNEGSKA (reference sequence). The CDR3 is made up of 11 amino acids. V was clipped by 3 bases and J by 8 bases, with 10 bases between them. As DNA, the CDR3 is TGCAGTGCTAGCCGGCTCACGGAAGCTTTCTTT. Amino acids: CSASRLTEAFF.

The gene calls are TRBV6-4 and TRBJ2-1, with 8 bases identical to TRBD1. Germline CDR1 MRHNA, CDR2 SNTAGT. The CDR3 extends over 15 amino acids. Germline trimming cut 6 bases from V and 6 bases from J; bases unmatched to any gene: 10. CDR3 nucleotides: TGTGCCAGCAGCCCGACAGGGGATCCCCCCAATGAGCAGTTCTTC. Its translation: CASSPTGDPPNEQFF.

This chain uses TRBV18 with TRBJ1-5; D is uncertain. Per the germline V gene, CDR1 is KGHSH and CDR2 is LQKENI. The CDR3 length is 13 residues. Trimming took off 3 bases at V and 8 bases at J, with 11 bases between the two ends. The CDR3, as DNA: TGTGCCAGCTCACCGTCTGGGCGCGAGCCCCAGCATTTT. This codes for CASSPSGREPQHF. The variable domain in full, with the rest retrieved from reference TRBV18 and TRBJ1-5, is NAGVMQNPRHLVRRRGQEARLRCSPMKGHSHVYWYRQLPEEGLKFMVYLQKENIIDESGMPKERFSAEFPKEGPSILRIQQVVRGDSAAYFCASSPSGREPQHFGDGTRLSIL.

This clonotype appeared a few times. CDR3 in DNA: TGCAGTGCTTCCCTTCCTTACGCACACGAGGCCTACGAGCAGTACTTC. Its translation: CSASLPYAHEAYEQYF. This sequence joins TRBV20-1 and TRBJ2-7; D call uncertain. Trimming pared 5 bases from V and 2 bases from J, leaving 22 bases between. From germline, CDR1 is DFQATT and CDR2 SNEGSKA (reference sequence). This CDR3 spans 16 amino acids.

The chain uses TRBV28 and TRBJ2-5; tentative D call: TRBD2 (5 bases). Germline V lookup: CDR1 MDHEN, CDR2 SYDVKM. Between the trimmed V and J ends, which lost 4 bases and 2 bases, there was a span of 20 bases. This CDR3 has 17 residues. CDR3 coding DNA: TGTGCCAGCAGTTCAGCCCCCGCGGACTTACAACAAGAGACCCAGTACTTC. Protein sequence: CASSSAPADLQQETQYF.

The chain is built from TRBV20-1 and TRBJ2-7; 7 bases are a match to TRBD2. Unmatched junction bases numbered 9, after V lost 5 bases and J lost 2 bases. The CDR3 covers 14 residues. Germline CDR1 DFQATT, CDR2 SNEGSKA (reference sequence). The CDR3 region has the DNA TGCAGTGCTGGAGGTACTAGCGCGACCTACGAGCAGTACTTC. Protein product: CSAGGTSATYEQYF.

This clonotype has at least ten counts. The V and J genes are TRBV4-2 and TRBJ1-2; no firm D call. The CDR3 is 15 residues long. In germline, CDR1 is LGHNA, CDR2 YNFKEQ. Trimming removed 0 bases from V and 4 bases from J, with 12 bases in between. In DNA form, the CDR3 reads TGTGCCAGCAGCCAAGACATTGCGGGAGGCTATGGCTACACCTTC. Its translation is CASSQDIAGGYGYTF.

As for this clonotype: Germline and junction disagree at one end, which may indicate a read error. V gene TRBV7-3 combines with J gene TRBJ2-1, with 12 bases aligning to TRBD2. The CDR3 extends over 19 amino acids. Germline CDR1 is SGHTA and CDR2 is FQGTGA. In DNA, the CDR3 is TGTGTCAGCAGCTTAATGCCCCAGAATCTAGCGGGAGGGTACAATGAGCAGTTCTTC. As protein: CVSSLMPQNLAGGYNEQFF.

CDR3 sequence (DNA): TGTGCCACCAGCAGAGAGGGACAGGGAGGGCCCAAAAACATTCAGTACTTC. It encodes CATSREGQGGPKNIQYF. The chain employs TRBV15 and TRBJ2-4; 9 nucleotides agree with TRBD1. Germline V gene data show CDR1 as LNHNV and CDR2 as YYDKDF (reference sequence). This CDR3 has 17 residues. The trim removed 0 bases at V and 2 bases at J, leaving 5 bases unmatched.

The chain joins TRBV12-3 or TRBV12-4 to TRBJ2-5; no clear D gene. With 3 bases removed from V and 2 bases from J, the gap between germline ends came to 16 bases. The CDR3 contains 16 residues. CDR3 protein: CASSFLPVNDQETQYF. In DNA, the CDR3 is TGTGCCAGCAGTTTCCTTCCAGTAAATGATCAAGAGACCCAGTACTTC.

This clonotype occurred many times. The chain uses TRBV18 and TRBJ1-5; 11 bases align to TRBD1. The germline V gene encodes CDR1 KGHSH and CDR2 LQKENI. Trimming took 4 bases from V and 3 from J; bases not matched to a gene: 2. This CDR3 spans 15 amino acids. This CDR3 reads CASSRGQGANQPQHF. The CDR3 DNA reads TGTGCCAGCTCACGCGGACAGGGGGCCAATCAGCCCCAGCATTTT.

A few counts support this clonotype. The rearrangement joins TRBV6-2 or TRBV6-3 to TRBJ2-2; the D is unclear. V was trimmed by 8 bases and J by 0 bases, leaving 7 bases between them. The CDR3 runs 13 residues. Germline CDR1 MNHEY, CDR2 SVGEGT. CDR3 amino acids: CASEATNTGELFF. CDR3 DNA: TGTGCCAGCGAAGCGACGAACACCGGGGAGCTGTTTTTT.

This clonotype was observed a few times. The chain uses TRBV5-1 and TRBJ2-5; D is possibly TRBD2 (6 bases). Looked up from germline, CDR1 is SGHRS and CDR2 is YFSETQ. The CDR3 spans 15 residues. Trimming left V 6 bases short and J 1 base short, with 16 bases between. CDR3 DNA: TGCGCCAGCACCCGGACGGGGGTTTTCCAAGAGACCCAGTACTTC. This codes for CASTRTGVFQETQYF.

This clonotype showed up just a few times. The rearrangement links TRBV2 to TRBJ2-7, with D uncertain. The germline CDR1 and CDR2 sequences are SNHLY and FYNNEI. The V end lost 2 bases, the J end lost 7 bases, and 18 bases lay between the germline ends. The CDR3 is 15 residues long. CDR3 residues: CASSEFKEAFWEQYF. In nucleotides, the CDR3 is TGTGCCAGCAGTGAATTCAAAGAGGCATTTTGGGAGCAGTACTTC.

This clonotype has more than one count but fewer than ten. The rearrangement uses TRBV29-1 and TRBJ2-5; 9 nucleotides agree with TRBD1. Germline lookup yields CDR1 SQVTM and CDR2 ANQGSEA. The CDR3 length is 12 residues. J lost 5 bases, V lost 6 bases, and 4 bases had no gene match. CDR3 in DNA: TGCAGCGTCCACAGGGGGCTCGAGACCCAGTACTTC. Protein sequence: CSVHRGLETQYF.

This clonotype was recorded at least ten times. The rearrangement joins TRBV7-2 to TRBJ2-7; D is unclear. The CDR3 has 12 amino acids. Germline lookup yields CDR1 SGHTA and CDR2 FQGNSA. V lost 5 bases and J 3 bases, leaving 8 bases between the germline ends. The CDR3 DNA reads TGTGCCAGCAGCACCGATCACTACGAGCAGTACTTC. Translating it yields CASSTDHYEQYF.